These 30 T cell receptor beta chains originate from one sample sequenced in a study of blood T cell repertoires in COVID-19. Data came from immunoSEQ multiplex PCR; TCRdb stores just in-frame clones and leaves some out. The table lists about 68,000 clones, around nine tenths of them singletons. Source material: peripheral blood. The origin of the receptors is a man aged 80 or over with COVID-19, enrolled during active disease.

The V and J genes are TRBV7-2 and TRBJ2-7, with 10 bases identical to TRBD2. The V gene's germline CDR1 is SGHTA and CDR2 FQGNSA. The CDR3 is 19 residues long. Unmatched junction bases numbered 12, after V lost 1 base and J lost 0 bases. CDR3 in amino acids: CASSLGFPSGGLISYEQYF. The CDR3 DNA follows: TGTGCCAGCAGCTTAGGTTTTCCTAGCGGGGGCCTAATCTCCTACGAGCAGTACTTC. The full variable domain, completed using reference TRBV7-2 and TRBJ2-7, is GAGVSQSPSNKVTEKGKDVELRCDPISGHTALYWYRQSLGQGLEFLIYFQGNSAPDKSGLPSDRFSAERTGGSVSTLTIQRTQQEDSAVYLCASSLGFPSGGLISYEQYFGPGTRLTVT.

This clone was picked up a small number of times. The chain is built from TRBV19 and TRBJ2-5, with D maybe TRBD2 (6 bases). CDR3 size: 14 residues. Germline V gene data show CDR1 as LNHDA and CDR2 as SQIVND (reference sequence). V was clipped by 6 bases and J by 5 bases, with 16 bases between them. CDR3 nucleotides: TGTGCCAGTAGGGCCCGGAGGGGAATGGAGACCCAGTACTTC. It specifies CASRARRGMETQYF.

J is TRBJ1-5 and V is TRBV2; TRBD1 might be the D (6 bases). The ends were cut back, 2 bases at V and 5 bases at J, with 10 bases in the middle. CDR1 and CDR2 (germline): SNHLY, FYNNEI. The CDR3 has 14 residues. The CDR3 region is CASSELAGDQPQHF. CDR3 bases: TGTGCCAGCAGTGAATTGGCAGGGGATCAGCCCCAGCATTTT.

The V call is TRBV6-2 or TRBV6-3, the J call TRBJ2-1; tentative D call: TRBD2 (6 bases). The V end was cut by 4 bases, the J end by 0 bases, with 10 bases between. This CDR3 comprises 15 residues. In germline, CDR1 is MNHEY, CDR2 SVGEGT. The CDR3 here is CASSWGVSSYNEQFF. In DNA form, the CDR3 reads TGTGCCAGCAGTTGGGGGGTCAGCTCCTACAATGAGCAGTTCTTC.

The CDR3, as DNA: TGCGCCAGCAGTGACAGGACTACCTTCAATCAGCCCCAGCATTTT. Its translation: CASSDRTTFNQPQHF. The chain links TRBV10-2 to TRBJ1-5; D gene ambiguous. This CDR3 is built from 15 residues. V was trimmed by 3 bases and J by 3 bases, leaving 12 bases between them. Germline CDR1 WSHSY, CDR2 SAAADI.

The genes are TRBV28 and TRBJ2-7; D is uncertain. The CDR3 runs to 12 residues. Germline CDR1 MDHEN, CDR2 SYDVKM. Trimming cost V 5 bases and J 3 bases, with 8 bases left between them. The CDR3 DNA is TGTGCCAGCAGTAAAACGGGCTACGAGCAGTACTTC. This translates into CASSKTGYEQYF.

The rearrangement joins TRBV24-1 to TRBJ2-4; D is possibly TRBD1 (6 bases). Germline V gene data show CDR1 as KGHDR and CDR2 as SFDVKD. The length of the CDR3 is 18 residues. Trimming shortened V by 10 bases and J by 0 bases, and 24 bases separated the two germline ends. The CDR3 sequence: CATDSWTARLLAKNIQYF. The DNA of the CDR3 is TGTGCCACTGACTCGTGGACAGCGCGTCTGTTAGCCAAAAACATTCAGTACTTC.

This clone showed up just once. The genes are TRBV4-2 and TRBJ2-7; 8 bases align to TRBD2. V shed 1 base, J shed 9 bases, and the junction held 14 bases outside the gene matches. Germline-derived CDR1 and CDR2 are LGHNA and YNFKEQ. The CDR3 length is 16 residues. CDR3 in amino acids: CASSQVVGLAGPGQYF. The CDR3 DNA reads TGTGCCAGCAGCCAAGTAGTAGGTCTAGCGGGTCCAGGGCAGTACTTC.

The V call is TRBV5-5, the J call TRBJ1-5; D might be TRBD1 (5 bases). The CDR3 runs to 14 residues. Looked up from germline, CDR1 is SGHKS and CDR2 is YYEKEE (reference sequence). With 2 bases removed from V and 4 bases from J, the gap between germline ends came to 10 bases. The DNA of the CDR3 is TGTGCCAGCAGCTTCCAGGGTGGGAATCAGCCCCAGCATTTT. Translation: CASSFQGGNQPQHF.

The chain uses TRBV4-1 and TRBJ2-5; perhaps TRBD1 as D (6 bases). CDR3 length: 19 amino acids. V lost 0 bases, J lost 2 bases, and 22 bases lay in between. The V gene's germline CDR1 is MGHRA and CDR2 YSYEKL. The CDR3 protein is CASSQDNFGVLGQQETQYF. CDR3 sequence (DNA): TGCGCCAGCAGCCAAGATAATTTTGGGGTACTAGGACAGCAAGAGACCCAGTACTTC.

The CDR3 region is CASSSRGGGVGEKLFF. The CDR3 DNA reads TGTGCCAGCAGCTCCCGCGGTGGGGGCGTTGGTGAAAAACTGTTTTTT. The rearrangement joins TRBV7-2 to TRBJ1-4, with D perhaps TRBD1 (6 bases). The CDR3 consists of 16 residues. The V gene's germline CDR1 is SGHTA and CDR2 FQGNSA. Trimming pared 4 bases from V and 7 bases from J, leaving 19 bases between.

The chain recombines TRBV6-6 with TRBJ2-3; 12 nucleotides align to TRBD1. There are 15 residues in the CDR3. The germline V gene has CDR1 MNHNY and CDR2 SVGAGI (reference sequence). With V trimmed by 11 bases and J by 7 bases, 13 bases remained unmatched. In DNA, the CDR3 is TGTGCCGGTTCCCCGGGACAGGGGGCGCGTTATACGCAGTATTTT. Protein product: CAGSPGQGARYTQYF.

This sequence joins TRBV28 and TRBJ1-2, with TRBD1 as a possible D gene (5 bases). The V end was cut by 3 bases, the J end by 1 base, with 9 bases between. This CDR3 has 14 residues. CDR1 and CDR2 from the germline V gene are MDHEN and SYDVKM. Here the CDR3 reads CASSFGGGNYGYTF. CDR3 nucleotide sequence: TGTGCCAGCAGTTTCGGGGGAGGTAACTATGGCTACACCTTC.

The V and J genes are TRBV7-8 and TRBJ1-6; no clear D gene. Trimming removed 2 bases at V and 10 bases at J, with 12 bases between. The CDR3 consists of 14 residues. Germline CDR1 and CDR2: SGHVS and FQNEAQ. The CDR3 spells CASSLIEGQSPLHF. The CDR3 bases are TGTGCCAGCAGCTTAATCGAGGGTCAGTCACCCCTCCACTTT.

This rearrangement joins TRBV2 to TRBJ1-1; maybe TRBD1 (6 bases). V was pared by 10 bases and J by 3 bases, with 18 bases between. The germline V gene has CDR1 SNHLY and CDR2 FYNNEI. CDR3 length: 14 amino acids. The chain's CDR3 is CANSGEWSDTEAFF. DNA of the CDR3: TGTGCCAACTCAGGGGAATGGTCGGACACTGAAGCTTTCTTT.

This chain joins TRBV11-1 and TRBJ2-1; D is unclear. Trimming took 0 bases from V and 0 from J, leaving 12 bases between them. Germline V lookup: CDR1 SGHAT, CDR2 FQDESV (reference sequence). The length of the CDR3 is 17 residues. The chain's CDR3 is CASSLAVTSSSYNEQFF. DNA of the CDR3: TGTGCCAGCAGCTTAGCCGTGACATCGAGCTCCTACAATGAGCAGTTCTTC.

The chain uses TRBV19 and TRBJ1-1, with no clear D. This CDR3 has 16 amino acids. Germline V gene sequence: CDR1 LNHDA, CDR2 SQIVND (reference sequence). The V and J ends lost 0 bases and 0 bases respectively, with 11 bases between them. CDR3 in DNA: TGTGCCAGTAGTATAGAAGGGCGGGCCGTGAACACTGAAGCTTTCTTT. This codes for CASSIEGRAVNTEAFF.

The chain recombines TRBV12-5 with TRBJ2-5; perhaps TRBD2 as D (5 bases). The CDR3 loop spans 12 amino acids. The V gene's germline CDR1 is LGHNT and CDR2 FRNRAP. Between the trimmed V and J ends, which lost 6 bases and 5 bases, there was a span of 10 bases. The CDR3 spells CASGRGKETQYF. In DNA form, the CDR3 reads TGTGCTAGTGGCCGGGGAAAGGAGACCCAGTACTTC.

The J gene is TRBJ1-5, the V gene TRBV7-6; possibly TRBD1 for D (6 bases). The CDR3 runs to 15 residues. Deletions cut 5 bases from V and 3 bases from J, with 14 bases between. CDR1 and CDR2 (germline): SGHVS, FNYEAQ. CDR3 nucleotide sequence: TGTGCCAGCAGCCCCCAGGGGTACGACAATCAGCCCCAGCATTTT. As protein: CASSPQGYDNQPQHF.

CDR3 coding DNA: TGTGCCAGCAGTTTGGGGACAGGGTATTCACCCCTCCACTTT. Amino acid sequence: CASSLGTGYSPLHF. V is TRBV28 and J is TRBJ1-6; 9 positions match TRBD1. The germline V gene encodes CDR1 MDHEN and CDR2 SYDVKM. J gave up 8 bases and V 3 bases, and 2 bases lay outside the gene matches. This CDR3 is built from 14 residues.

This chain links TRBV5-4 with TRBJ2-3; the match to TRBD2 covers 11 bases. Looked up from germline, CDR1 is SGHNT and CDR2 is YYREEE (reference sequence). J lost 2 bases, V lost 4 bases, and 6 bases had no gene match. The CDR3 is made up of 16 amino acids. Written as DNA, the CDR3 is TGTGCCAGCAGCCCTCGACTAGCGGGGACCACAGATACGCAGTATTTT. As protein: CASSPRLAGTTDTQYF.

This clone appeared a few times. The DNA for the CDR3 is TGTGCCATCAGTGAGAGTCCCTCCTTACTTTATGGCTACACCTTC. This encodes CAISESPSLLYGYTF. This chain uses TRBV10-3 with TRBJ1-2; D uncertain. The germline gives CDR1 ENHRY, CDR2 SYGVKD. This CDR3 spans 15 amino acids. Trimming stripped 2 bases from V and 5 bases from J, with 15 bases between.

V gene TRBV19 combines with J gene TRBJ1-4; maybe TRBD1 (6 bases). Germline V gene lookup returns CDR1 LNHDA and CDR2 SQIVND (reference sequence). V was clipped by 2 bases and J by 8 bases, with 21 bases between them. This CDR3 is 17 amino acids long. This CDR3 is CASSIRPGGGSKEKLFF. As DNA, the CDR3 is TGTGCCAGTAGTATACGGCCGGGGGGCGGTAGCAAGGAAAAACTGTTTTTT.

The chain employs TRBV6-1 and TRBJ2-2; D is ambiguous. The CDR3 is 15 amino acids. V was shortened by 3 bases and J by 6 bases, with 14 bases between the two germline ends. The germline V gene encodes CDR1 MNHNS and CDR2 SASEGT. CDR3 bases: TGTGCCAGCAGTGATGCTGAAGCAGGCCCCGGGGAGCTGTTTTTT. Translated: CASSDAEAGPGELFF.

This chain connects TRBV19 to TRBJ2-4, with 8 bases that match TRBD1. The CDR3 runs 16 residues. Germline V gene sequence: CDR1 LNHDA, CDR2 SQIVND (reference sequence). V lost 5 bases to trimming and J lost 1 base; unmatched junction nucleotides: 7. CDR3 sequence: CASSSFRGQAKNIQYF. As DNA, the CDR3 is TGTGCCAGTAGTTCCTTCAGGGGGCAGGCCAAAAACATTCAGTACTTC.

This clone has only one observation. The J gene is TRBJ1-1, the V gene TRBV6-6, with no clear D. The CDR3 contains 14 residues. The ends were cut back, 0 bases at V and 0 bases at J, with 5 bases in the middle. Looked up from germline, CDR1 is MNHNY and CDR2 is SVGAGI (reference sequence). The CDR3 DNA reads as TGTGCCAGCAGTTACTCGAGATTGAACACTGAAGCTTTCTTT. It translates to CASSYSRLNTEAFF.

The rearrangement uses TRBV7-9 and TRBJ1-4; D is unresolved. V was clipped by 3 bases and J by 7 bases, with 15 bases between them. Germline V gene lookup returns CDR1 SEHNR and CDR2 FQNEAQ (reference sequence). CDR3 size: 15 residues. The DNA for the CDR3 is TGTGCCAGCAGCTTCCCCGGGGTCCCTGGTGAAAAACTGTTTTTT. Translated, it gives CASSFPGVPGEKLFF.

The rearrangement links TRBV6-4 to TRBJ2-3, with TRBD1 as a possible D gene (6 bases). The CDR3 extends over 15 amino acids. The germline V gene encodes CDR1 MRHNA and CDR2 SNTAGT. Trimming took 2 bases from V and 5 from J, leaving 14 bases between them. CDR3 sequence: CASSDTAVGGDTQYF. CDR3 in DNA: TGTGCCAGCAGTGACACGGCCGTAGGGGGAGATACGCAGTATTTT.

This chain uses TRBV10-3 with TRBJ1-4, with 7 nucleotides matching TRBD1. This CDR3 has 14 residues. Germline values: CDR1 ENHRY, CDR2 SYGVKD. V lost 8 bases to trimming and J lost 1 base; unmatched junction nucleotides: 4. The CDR3 is CAIGRTGTNEKLFF. The DNA for the CDR3 is TGTGCCATCGGACGGACAGGAACTAATGAAAAACTGTTTTTT.

The rearrangement joins TRBV5-5 to TRBJ1-5; possibly TRBD1 for D (5 bases). CDR3 length: 16 amino acids. Germline lookup yields CDR1 SGHKS and CDR2 YYEKEE (reference sequence). The V gene lost 0 bases and the J gene lost 7 bases, with 17 bases spanning the gap. The CDR3 loop reads CASSLGGNYLRQPQHF. CDR3 DNA: TGTGCCAGCAGCTTGGGGGGCAACTACCTACGGCAGCCCCAGCATTTT.